This T cell receptor beta chain was documented in a study of CXCR3-negative and CXCR3-positive naive CD8 T cells. Notes on the study in general: Memory cells showed distinct TRBV-TRBJ patterns, while the two naive subsets matched. TRB CDR3s were more hydrophobic in CXCR3-positive than in CXCR3-negative naive cells.

Naivety in CD8+ T cells corresponded to a CD45RO-CCR7+CD27+CD95- phenotype. There are 12 residues in the CDR3. Looked up from germline, CDR1 is DFQATT and CDR2 is SNEGSKA (reference sequence). Worth noting for this clonotype: Antigen: not known.

Researchers prepared the TRB cDNA libraries using 5' RACE with UMI labels. TCRdb reanalyzed the 5' RACE reads, giving one entry per CDR3 protein sequence and no DNA. The listing contains 45,000 to 65,000 distinct CDR3 sequences. The chain combines TRBV20-1 with TRBJ2-4. Material: naive CXCR3- CD8+ T cells from blood. The subset was: CD45RO-CCR7+CD27+CD95- naive CD8+ T cells lacking CXCR3 (TNR3-). The clonotype was recovered from a human donor in good health. Some clones in this sample may be carry-over from other donors' samples. CDR3: CSAHHWVDIQYF.